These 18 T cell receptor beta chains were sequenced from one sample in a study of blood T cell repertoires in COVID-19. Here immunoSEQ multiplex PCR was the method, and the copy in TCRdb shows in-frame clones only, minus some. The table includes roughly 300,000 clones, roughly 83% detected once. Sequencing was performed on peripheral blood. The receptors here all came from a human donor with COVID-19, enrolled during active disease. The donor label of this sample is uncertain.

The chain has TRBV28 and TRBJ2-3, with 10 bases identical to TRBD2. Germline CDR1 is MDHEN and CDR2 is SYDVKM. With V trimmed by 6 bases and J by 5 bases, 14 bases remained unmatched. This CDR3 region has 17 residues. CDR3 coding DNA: TGTGCCAGCAGCTCCCGGAGGGCTAGCGGGAGTGAAGATACGCAGTATTTT. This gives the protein CASSSRRASGSEDTQYF.

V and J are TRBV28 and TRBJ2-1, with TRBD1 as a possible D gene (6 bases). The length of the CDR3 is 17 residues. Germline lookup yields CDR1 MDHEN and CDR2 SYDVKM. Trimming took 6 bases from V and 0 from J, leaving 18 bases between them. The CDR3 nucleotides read TGTGCCAGCAGGGACGCCGGGACACCGAGCTCCTACAATGAGCAGTTCTTC. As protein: CASRDAGTPSSYNEQFF.

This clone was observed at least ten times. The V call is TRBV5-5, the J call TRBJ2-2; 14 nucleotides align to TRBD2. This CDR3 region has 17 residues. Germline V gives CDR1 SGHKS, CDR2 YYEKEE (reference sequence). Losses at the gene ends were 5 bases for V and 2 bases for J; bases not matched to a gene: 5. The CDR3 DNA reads TGTGCCAGCAGATGGGGACTAGCGGGAGAAAACACCGGGGAGCTGTTTTTT. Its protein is CASRWGLAGENTGELFF.

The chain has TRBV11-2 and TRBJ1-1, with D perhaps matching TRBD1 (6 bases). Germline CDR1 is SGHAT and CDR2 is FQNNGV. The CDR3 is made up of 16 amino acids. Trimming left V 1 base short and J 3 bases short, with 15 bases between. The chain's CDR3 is CASSLVGRQVDTEAFF. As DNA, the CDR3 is TGTGCCAGCAGCTTAGTAGGGAGACAGGTGGACACTGAAGCTTTCTTT.

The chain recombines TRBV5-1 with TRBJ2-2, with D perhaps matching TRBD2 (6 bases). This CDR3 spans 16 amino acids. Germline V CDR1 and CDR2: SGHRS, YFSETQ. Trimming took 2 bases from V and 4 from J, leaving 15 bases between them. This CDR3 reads CASSFFQTGVTGELFF. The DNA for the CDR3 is TGCGCCAGCAGCTTTTTTCAAACGGGAGTCACCGGGGAGCTGTTTTTT.

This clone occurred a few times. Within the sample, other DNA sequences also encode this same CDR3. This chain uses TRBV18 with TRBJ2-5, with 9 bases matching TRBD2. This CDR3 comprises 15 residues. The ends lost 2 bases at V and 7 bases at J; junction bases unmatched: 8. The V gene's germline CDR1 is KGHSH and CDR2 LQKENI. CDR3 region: CASSPAASGIGTQYF. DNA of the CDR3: TGTGCCAGCTCACCAGCGGCTAGCGGGATTGGGACCCAGTACTTC.

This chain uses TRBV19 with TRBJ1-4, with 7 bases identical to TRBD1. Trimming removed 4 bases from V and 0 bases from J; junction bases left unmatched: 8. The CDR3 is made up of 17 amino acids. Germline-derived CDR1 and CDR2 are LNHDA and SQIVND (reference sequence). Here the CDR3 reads CASSTGGRGATNEKLFF. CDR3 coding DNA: TGTGCCAGTAGTACCGGGGGCAGGGGGGCAACTAATGAAAAACTGTTTTTT.

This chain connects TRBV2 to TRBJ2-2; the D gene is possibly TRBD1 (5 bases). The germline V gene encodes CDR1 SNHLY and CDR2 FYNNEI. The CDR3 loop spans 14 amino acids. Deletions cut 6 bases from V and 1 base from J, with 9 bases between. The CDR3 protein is CASRVTVNTGELFF. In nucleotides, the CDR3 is TGTGCCAGCAGAGTGACAGTGAACACCGGGGAGCTGTTTTTT.

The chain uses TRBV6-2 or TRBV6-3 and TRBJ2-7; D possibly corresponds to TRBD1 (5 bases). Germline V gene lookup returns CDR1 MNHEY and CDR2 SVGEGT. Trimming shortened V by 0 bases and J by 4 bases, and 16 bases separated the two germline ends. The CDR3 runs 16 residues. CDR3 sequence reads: CASSYSVQANRYEQYF. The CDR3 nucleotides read TGTGCCAGCAGTTACTCTGTACAGGCGAATCGGTACGAGCAGTACTTC.

The CDR3 region has the DNA TGTGCCAGCAGTCCGAGCGGGAGGGCCCTTTACGAGCAGTACTTC. Amino acids: CASSPSGRALYEQYF. V and J are TRBV28 and TRBJ2-7; 10 nucleotides agree with TRBD2. Germline loops: CDR1 MDHEN, CDR2 SYDVKM. J gave up 4 bases and V 5 bases, and 8 bases lay outside the gene matches. The CDR3 has 15 residues.

CDR3 loop: CASSLGPSGSTDTQYF. CDR3 DNA: TGTGCCAGCAGCTTAGGTCCTAGCGGGAGTACAGATACGCAGTATTTT. V and J are TRBV7-8 and TRBJ2-3; TRBD2 aligns across 10 bases. The CDR3 length is 16 residues. V shed 1 base and J 3 bases; nucleotides not matched to a gene: 4. The V gene's germline CDR1 is SGHVS and CDR2 FQNEAQ.

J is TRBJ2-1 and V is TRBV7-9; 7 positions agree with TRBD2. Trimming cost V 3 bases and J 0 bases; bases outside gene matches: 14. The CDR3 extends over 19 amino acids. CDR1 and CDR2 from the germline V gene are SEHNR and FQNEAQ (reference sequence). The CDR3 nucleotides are TGTGCCAGCAGCTTCGACCAAGCTAGCGGAGGGAGCTCCTACAATGAGCAGTTCTTC. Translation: CASSFDQASGGSSYNEQFF.

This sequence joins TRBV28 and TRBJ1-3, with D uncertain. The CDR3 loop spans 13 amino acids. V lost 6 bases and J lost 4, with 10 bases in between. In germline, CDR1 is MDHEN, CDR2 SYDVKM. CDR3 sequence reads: CASRLGIGNTIYF. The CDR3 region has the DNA TGTGCCAGCAGACTAGGGATAGGAAACACCATATATTTT.

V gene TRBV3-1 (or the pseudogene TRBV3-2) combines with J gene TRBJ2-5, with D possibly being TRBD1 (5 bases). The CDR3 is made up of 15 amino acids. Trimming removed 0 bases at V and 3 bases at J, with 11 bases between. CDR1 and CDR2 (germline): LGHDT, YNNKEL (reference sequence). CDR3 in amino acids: CASSQDLSREETQYF. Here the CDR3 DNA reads TGTGCCAGCAGCCAAGATTTATCCAGGGAAGAGACCCAGTACTTC.

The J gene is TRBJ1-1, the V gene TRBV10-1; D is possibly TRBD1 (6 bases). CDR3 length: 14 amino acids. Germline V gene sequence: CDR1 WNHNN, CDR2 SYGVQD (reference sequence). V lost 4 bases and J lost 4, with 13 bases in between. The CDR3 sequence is CASSGMGASTEAFF. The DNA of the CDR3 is TGCGCCAGCAGTGGGATGGGGGCCAGCACTGAAGCTTTCTTT.

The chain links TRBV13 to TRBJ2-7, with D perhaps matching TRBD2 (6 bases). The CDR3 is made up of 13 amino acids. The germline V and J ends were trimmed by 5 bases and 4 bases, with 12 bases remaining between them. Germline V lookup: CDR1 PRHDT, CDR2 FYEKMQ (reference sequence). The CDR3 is CASSRPGGYEQYF. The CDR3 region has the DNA TGTGCCAGCAGCCGCCCTGGGGGGTACGAGCAGTACTTC.

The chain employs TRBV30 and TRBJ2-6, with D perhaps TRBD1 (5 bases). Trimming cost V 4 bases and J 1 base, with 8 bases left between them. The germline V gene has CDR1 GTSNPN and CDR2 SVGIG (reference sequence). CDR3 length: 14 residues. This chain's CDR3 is CAWNRGSGANVLTF. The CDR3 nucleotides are TGTGCCTGGAATAGGGGTTCTGGGGCCAACGTCCTGACTTTC.

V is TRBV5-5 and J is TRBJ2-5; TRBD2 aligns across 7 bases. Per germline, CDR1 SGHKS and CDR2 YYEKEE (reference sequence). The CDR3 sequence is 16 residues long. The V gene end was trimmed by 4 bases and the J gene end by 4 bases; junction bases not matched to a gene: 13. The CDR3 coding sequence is TGTGCCAGCAGCCCCTTGGGAGGGTCCCGGGGAGAGACCCAGTACTTC. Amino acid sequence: CASSPLGGSRGETQYF.